The source of this T cell receptor (beta chain) is a study of blood T cell repertoires in COVID-19 (dated by TCRdb to between 2020 and 2021). Turning to the overall study: Samples covering the acute and convalescent phases of COVID-19 were provided by collaborators in the United States, Italy and Spain. Where available, HLA class I and class II types were obtained from metadata supplied by the sample provider rather than from assay-based typing. Deeply sampled blood TCRbeta repertoires from subjects exposed to, actively infected with, or recovered from COVID-19 were included in the dataset. The samples were drawn from two sources: the first 160 participants of the ongoing ImmuneRACE study, and 1,200 or so subjects contributed by 6 global collaborators. A freely available public database, intended as a resource for researchers studying the immune response to SARS-CoV-2, is where the repertoires were released. The material from the prospective study consisted of cDNA or gDNA derived from T cells, B-cell-depleted T cells, or PBMCs. The sample metadata nearly always contained a de-identified subject ID, COVID-19 status, age in years and sex.

TCRbeta CDR3 regions were amplified from genomic DNA by means of the immunoSEQ Assay, a bias-controlled multiplex PCR. The study's own analysis went as follows. The number of nucleated cells in each sample was estimated from the amplification of reference gene primers within the assay. To quantify the absolute abundance of each unique TCRbeta CDR3 rearrangement, sequence reads were collapsed and filtered. For each sample, productive Simpson clonality was calculated by taking the square root of Simpson's diversity index across productive rearrangements. As stored in TCRdb, this immuneACCESS dataset retains in-frame rearrangements with V and J assigned. A fraction of the clones does not appear; measured against another copy, unresolved V genes explain less than half of the discrepancy, and the remainder lacks a known reason. The D gene and trimming were derived from the DNA, and the V and J assignments and clone size from that table. The sample yields roughly 410,000 clones; more than 70% were counted once. The ten most abundant clones make up approximately 1.2% of the sample.

The research as a whole found: The amount of clinical and demographic metadata varied by source and participant and was provided uncurated.

Via the germline V gene (reference sequence), CDR1 is SSHAT and CDR2 FNYEAQ. The CDR3 sequence holds 15 residues, the cysteine and phenylalanine included. CDR3 DNA is the only sequence kept; it has 45 bases, read in frame from the first base. Each collaborating institution followed its own protocols to collect whole blood in K2EDTA tubes. Collaborator samples were shipped for TCRbeta analysis as frozen whole blood, isolated PBMCs, or DNA extracted from either sample type. A word on this clone: Its antigen is still unknown. Its ends do not fully match the called genes, so a read error is possible.

The rearranged chain carries TRBV7-7 and TRBJ2-1, and 7 bases in between align with TRBD2. The sample comprised peripheral blood. The source is a man aged 35 to 55 with acute or convalescent COVID-19. Here is the DNA: TGTGCTAGCAGCTTGGAAGCGGGAATAGAAAATGAGCAGTTCTTC. Translated, it gives CASSLEAGIENEQFF.